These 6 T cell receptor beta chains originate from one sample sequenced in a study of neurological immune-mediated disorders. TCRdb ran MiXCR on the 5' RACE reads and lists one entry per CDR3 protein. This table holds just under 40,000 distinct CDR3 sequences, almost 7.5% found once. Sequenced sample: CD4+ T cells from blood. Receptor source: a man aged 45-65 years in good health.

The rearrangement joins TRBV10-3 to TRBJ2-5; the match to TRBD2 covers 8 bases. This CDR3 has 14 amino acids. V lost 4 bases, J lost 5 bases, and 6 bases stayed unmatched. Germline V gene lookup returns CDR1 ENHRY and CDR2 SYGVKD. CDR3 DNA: TGTGCCATCAGTGCGCGACGGGAGGGGGAGACCCAGTACTTC. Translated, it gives CAISARREGETQYF.

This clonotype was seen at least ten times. This CDR3 is CSAAAGLRGRGNTEAFF. The CDR3 coding sequence is TGCAGTGCTGCAGCCGGGTTGAGGGGGCGCGGGAACACTGAAGCTTTCTTT. The V gene is TRBV20-1, the J gene TRBJ1-1; 7 positions agree with TRBD1. The CDR3 consists of 17 residues. Trimming removed 5 bases from V and 1 base from J; junction bases left unmatched: 16. CDR1 is DFQATT, CDR2 SNEGSKA, per germline (reference sequence).

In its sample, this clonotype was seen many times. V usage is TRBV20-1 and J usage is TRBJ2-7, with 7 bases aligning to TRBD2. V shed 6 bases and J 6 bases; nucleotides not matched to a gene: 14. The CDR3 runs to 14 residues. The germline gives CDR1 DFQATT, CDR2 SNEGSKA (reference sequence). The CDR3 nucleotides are TGCAGTGCAACCCGGGGAGGGGATGGGGGCGAGCAGTACTTC. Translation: CSATRGGDGGEQYF.

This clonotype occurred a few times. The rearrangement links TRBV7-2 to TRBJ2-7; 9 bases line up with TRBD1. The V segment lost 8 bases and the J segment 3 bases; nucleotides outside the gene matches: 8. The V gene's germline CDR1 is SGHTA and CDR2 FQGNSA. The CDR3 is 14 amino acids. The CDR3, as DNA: TGTGCCAGCTTAACCGGGACAGGGAGCTACGAGCAGTACTTC. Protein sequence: CASLTGTGSYEQYF.

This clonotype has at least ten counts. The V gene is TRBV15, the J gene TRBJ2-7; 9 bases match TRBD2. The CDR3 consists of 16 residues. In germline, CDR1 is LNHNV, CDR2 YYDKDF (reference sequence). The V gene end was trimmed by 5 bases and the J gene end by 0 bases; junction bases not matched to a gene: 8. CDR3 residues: CATSPGGGASSYEQYF. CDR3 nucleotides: TGTGCCACCAGCCCCGGCGGGGGGGCGAGCTCCTACGAGCAGTACTTC.

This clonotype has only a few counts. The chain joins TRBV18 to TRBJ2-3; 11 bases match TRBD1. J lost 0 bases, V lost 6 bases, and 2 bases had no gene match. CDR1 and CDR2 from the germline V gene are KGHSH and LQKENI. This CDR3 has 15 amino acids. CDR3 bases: TGTGCCAGCTCCGGGACAGGGGGTAGCACAGATACGCAGTATTTT. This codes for CASSGTGGSTDTQYF.